The clone carrying this T cell receptor (beta chain) turned up a few times. The antigen is not known. Indicated treatment: 15 to 20 received Ad26.COV2.S at low or high dose, single or two shots; several received placebo; per-sample allocation not given. The investigators took samples on day 63 after the first vaccine or placebo injection. The repertoire was sequenced with immunoSEQ multiplex PCR; TCRdb's copy has only in-frame clones and lacks some. There are hundreds of thousands of clones in the sample; about 85% occur only once, and around 3% lies in the top ten. This sample stems from a study of Ad26.COV2.S vaccination and SARS-CoV-2 variants. Whole-study context: Each vaccinee took Ad26.COV2.S intramuscularly, once or twice 56 days apart. General study results and limits: Reports say spike-specific CD8+ and CD4+ T cell responses covered substantial breadth after vaccination.

From germline, CDR1 is SGHAT and CDR2 FQNNGV. The CDR3 runs 16 residues. The ends lost 0 bases at V and 8 bases at J; junction bases unmatched: 9. This chain uses TRBV11-2 with TRBJ2-5, with 10 bases aligning to TRBD2. The origin of this receptor is a person aged 18-60 years who received the Ad26.COV2.S COVID-19 vaccine or a placebo. Sequencing used peripheral blood, obtained in a trial of Ad26.COV2.S vaccine versus placebo. CDR3 sequence: CASSLDGLAVRTTQYF. The CDR3 DNA sequence: TGTGCCAGCAGCTTAGATGGACTAGCGGTCCGGACCACCCAGTACTTC.